The rows below give T cell receptor beta chains drawn from one sample of a study of cytotoxic CD8 clonotypes in ibrutinib-treated CLL. Repertoires were generated with immunoSEQ multiplex PCR, while TCRdb's copy carries only in-frame clones and drops some. The repertoire has 300,000 to 400,000 clones, 67% of them found once; the top ten carry roughly 6.8%. The starting material was PBMCs, obtained after 36 months of ibrutinib treatment. The receptors stem from a human donor with chronic lymphocytic leukemia. Each CDR3 is given with its conserved first and last residue. A D gene is named only where the DNA matches it firmly. Size tells how often a clone was seen (once, few, many) or the class of an expanded clone, and some rows leave it out.

j_gene: TRBJ2-7
v_gene: TRBV27
d_gene: TRBD1
abundance: .
len: 13
CDR3nt: TGTGCCAGCAGCGACAGGGGGCATGGCGAGCAGTACTTC
CDR3aa: CASSDRGHGEQYF

j_gene: TRBJ1-1
v_gene: TRBV5-1
d_gene: .
abundance: once
len: 13
CDR3nt: TGCGCCAGCAGCTTGGCCCGGGAGACTGAAGCTTTCTTT
CDR3aa: CASSLARETEAFF

j_gene: TRBJ2-6
v_gene: TRBV19
d_gene: .
abundance: once
len: 16
CDR3nt: TGTGCCAGTAGGGGCACAAGGGTATCTGGGGCCAACGTCCTGACTTTC
CDR3aa: CASRGTRVSGANVLTF

j_gene: TRBJ1-1
v_gene: TRBV13
d_gene: .
abundance: few
len: 14
CDR3nt: TGTGCCAGCAGCCGTCCCGGGTTGAACACTGAAGCTTTCTTT
CDR3aa: CASSRPGLNTEAFF

j_gene: TRBJ2-3
v_gene: TRBV10-3
d_gene: TRBD2
abundance: .
len: 17
CDR3nt: TGTGCCATCAGTGAGTCCACCGGGACTAGCAGTACAGATACGCAGTATTTT
CDR3aa: CAISESTGTSSTDTQYF

j_gene: TRBJ1-2
v_gene: TRBV9
d_gene: .
abundance: few
len: 16
CDR3nt: TGTGCCAGCAGCGTAGGCTCCTGGGGCCCTCTGAATGGCTACACCTTC
CDR3aa: CASSVGSWGPLNGYTF

j_gene: TRBJ1-2
v_gene: TRBV5-1
d_gene: .
abundance: .
len: 15
CDR3nt: TGCGCCAGCAGCCCCGGGGGGGAGGTAGACTATGGCTACACCTTC
CDR3aa: CASSPGGEVDYGYTF

j_gene: TRBJ1-6
v_gene: TRBV6-6
d_gene: .
abundance: .
len: 14
CDR3nt: TGTGCCAGCAGTTACGGGGGGGGATTTTCACCCCTCCACTTT
CDR3aa: CASSYGGGFSPLHF

j_gene: TRBJ1-2
v_gene: TRBV29-1
d_gene: TRBD1
abundance: .
len: 15
CDR3nt: TGCAGCGTTGGGTTTACGACAGGGGGGACCTATGGCTACACCTTC
CDR3aa: CSVGFTTGGTYGYTF

j_gene: TRBJ2-7
v_gene: TRBV5-4
d_gene: TRBD1
abundance: .
len: 16
CDR3nt: TGTGCCAGCAGCCCGGACGCACAGGGGGCGCTGTACGAGCAGTACTTC
CDR3aa: CASSPDAQGALYEQYF

j_gene: TRBJ2-7
v_gene: TRBV27
d_gene: .
abundance: .
len: 13
CDR3nt: TGTGCCAGCAGAGCTACGTTGGCTCTCGAGCAGTACTTC
CDR3aa: CASRATLALEQYF

j_gene: TRBJ1-2
v_gene: TRBV7-9
d_gene: TRBD1
abundance: .
len: 17
CDR3nt: TGTGCCAGCAGCTTACCGGTCCGGGACAGAGATAACTATGGCTACACCTTC
CDR3aa: CASSLPVRDRDNYGYTF

j_gene: TRBJ2-3
v_gene: TRBV7-6
d_gene: .
abundance: .
len: 14
CDR3nt: TGTGCCAGCAGCTTGTGGGGCTGGCGCCATACGCAGTATTTT
CDR3aa: CASSLWGWRHTQYF

j_gene: TRBJ2-1
v_gene: TRBV29-1
d_gene: .
abundance: .
len: 13
CDR3nt: TGCAGCTTGCCTAGCAGTACCTACAATGAGCAGTTCTTC
CDR3aa: CSLPSSTYNEQFF

j_gene: TRBJ2-1
v_gene: TRBV29-1
d_gene: .
abundance: once
len: 13
CDR3nt: TGCAGCGTTGAAGCCACTGCGTACAATGAGCAGTTCTTC
CDR3aa: CSVEATAYNEQFF

j_gene: TRBJ1-2
v_gene: TRBV9
d_gene: .
abundance: .
len: 14
CDR3nt: TGTGCCAGCAGCGTCGTAGGGGTATCTTACGGCTACACCTTC
CDR3aa: CASSVVGVSYGYTF

j_gene: TRBJ1-2
v_gene: TRBV7-6
d_gene: .
abundance: .
len: 14
CDR3nt: TGTGCCAGCAGCCCAACGGTCCAGAACTATGGCTACACCTTC
CDR3aa: CASSPTVQNYGYTF

j_gene: TRBJ2-5
v_gene: TRBV7-6
d_gene: TRBD2
abundance: .
len: 18
CDR3nt: TGTGCCAGCATTGGGGGAGAGCGGCTAGCGGGAGCAGCGGAGACCCAGTACTTC
CDR3aa: CASIGGERLAGAAETQYF

j_gene: TRBJ1-2
v_gene: TRBV4-1
d_gene: .
abundance: few
len: 13
CDR3nt: TGCGCCAGCAGCCAAGAGGGCGGGTGGGGCTACACCTTC
CDR3aa: CASSQEGGWGYTF

j_gene: TRBJ1-1
v_gene: TRBV5-6
d_gene: TRBD1
abundance: .
len: 16
CDR3nt: TGTGCCAGCAGCAGGGACCGCGGGACAGCCAACACTGAAGCTTTCTTT
CDR3aa: CASSRDRGTANTEAFF

j_gene: TRBJ2-7
v_gene: TRBV5-1
d_gene: .
abundance: .
len: 14
CDR3nt: TGCGCCAGCAGCACCCACACCTTCTCCTACGAGCAGTACTTC
CDR3aa: CASSTHTFSYEQYF

j_gene: TRBJ2-7
v_gene: TRBV11-2
d_gene: .
abundance: once
len: 14
CDR3nt: TGTGCCAGCAGCTTAGAGGCAGGGCCCTACGAGCAGTACTTC
CDR3aa: CASSLEAGPYEQYF

j_gene: TRBJ2-7
v_gene: TRBV7-9
d_gene: .
abundance: .
len: 13
CDR3nt: TGTGCCAGCAGCTTCGGGCGTCCCTACGAGCAGTACTTC
CDR3aa: CASSFGRPYEQYF

j_gene: TRBJ2-7
v_gene: TRBV11-2
d_gene: .
abundance: .
len: 13
CDR3nt: TGTGCCAGCAGCCGCAAAATGGGTGACAGGCAGTACTTC
CDR3aa: CASSRKMGDRQYF

j_gene: TRBJ2-1
v_gene: TRBV9
d_gene: .
abundance: .
len: 16
CDR3nt: TGTGCCAGCAGCCCGGGCGACAAGCGCTCCTACAATGAGCAGTTCTTC
CDR3aa: CASSPGDKRSYNEQFF

j_gene: TRBJ2-3
v_gene: TRBV6-1
d_gene: .
abundance: .
len: 14
CDR3nt: TGTGCCAGCAGTGAAGGGGGGCGCACAGATACGCAGTATTTT
CDR3aa: CASSEGGRTDTQYF

j_gene: TRBJ2-7
v_gene: TRBV29-1
d_gene: TRBD1
abundance: .
len: 13
CDR3nt: TGCAGCGTTTTGGGACAGGGGACACACGAGCAGTACTTC
CDR3aa: CSVLGQGTHEQYF

j_gene: TRBJ1-2
v_gene: TRBV7-9
d_gene: .
abundance: .
len: 11
CDR3nt: TGTGCCAGCTGGGGGGGGGATGGCTACACCTTC
CDR3aa: CASWGGDGYTF

j_gene: TRBJ2-7
v_gene: TRBV6-1
d_gene: TRBD2
abundance: .
len: 14
CDR3nt: TGTGCCAGCATTCGTACGAACGGGAGGTACGAGCAGTACTTC
CDR3aa: CASIRTNGRYEQYF

j_gene: TRBJ1-2
v_gene: TRBV28
d_gene: .
abundance: .
len: 14
CDR3nt: TGTGCCAGCAGTTTGGAGGTATCGAGCTATGGCTACACCTTC
CDR3aa: CASSLEVSSYGYTF

j_gene: TRBJ1-5
v_gene: TRBV27
d_gene: .
abundance: .
len: 15
CDR3nt: TGTGCCAGCAGTTTCTCTTATTTGAAGGGGCAGCCCCAGCATTTT
CDR3aa: CASSFSYLKGQPQHF

j_gene: TRBJ2-7
v_gene: TRBV7-8
d_gene: .
abundance: .
len: 13
CDR3nt: TGTGCCAGCAGCCCCAGACTAGTGAGTGAGCAGTACTTC
CDR3aa: CASSPRLVSEQYF

j_gene: TRBJ2-2
v_gene: TRBV14
d_gene: TRBD2
abundance: .
len: 19
CDR3nt: TGTGCCAGCAGCCAGACCGGGACTAGCGGGGGCCCGAACACCGGGGAGCTGTTTTTT
CDR3aa: CASSQTGTSGGPNTGELFF

j_gene: TRBJ1-6
v_gene: TRBV4-1
d_gene: .
abundance: .
len: 16
CDR3nt: TGCGCCAGCAGCCAAGAAGGGGGGTTGAGGGCTTCACCCCTCCACTTT
CDR3aa: CASSQEGGLRASPLHF

j_gene: TRBJ1-2
v_gene: TRBV6-1
d_gene: .
abundance: few
len: 15
CDR3nt: TGTGCCAGCTCTGGGACACCTGTGGCCTTCTATGGCTACACCTTC
CDR3aa: CASSGTPVAFYGYTF

j_gene: TRBJ1-2
v_gene: TRBV6-1
d_gene: .
abundance: .
len: 14
CDR3nt: TGTGCCAGCAGGGGGAGCTCCTCTCTCTATGGCTACACCTTC
CDR3aa: CASRGSSSLYGYTF

j_gene: TRBJ1-4
v_gene: TRBV28
d_gene: .
abundance: .
len: 15
CDR3nt: TGTGCCAGCAGTCGTTACAGAGGATTTAATGAAAAACTGTTTTTT
CDR3aa: CASSRYRGFNEKLFF

j_gene: TRBJ2-1
v_gene: TRBV4-2
d_gene: .
abundance: few
len: 16
CDR3nt: TGTGCCAGCAGCCAAGAGGGACCCCCGAGGAAAAATGAGCAGTTCTTC
CDR3aa: CASSQEGPPRKNEQFF

j_gene: TRBJ2-5
v_gene: TRBV27
d_gene: .
abundance: .
len: 16
CDR3nt: TGTGCCAGCAGTTCGTCAAGGGCAGCCTTAAGGGAGACCCAGTACTTC
CDR3aa: CASSSSRAALRETQYF

j_gene: TRBJ2-6
v_gene: TRBV2
d_gene: .
abundance: .
len: 19
CDR3nt: TGTGCCAGCAGCCTCCACTACATAGGCGCCGCCTCTGGGGCCAACGTCCTGACTTTC
CDR3aa: CASSLHYIGAASGANVLTF

j_gene: TRBJ1-6
v_gene: TRBV6-1
d_gene: .
abundance: .
len: 14
CDR3nt: TGTGCCAGCAGGAGGGGACTTTTACACTCACCCCTCCACTTT
CDR3aa: CASRRGLLHSPLHF

j_gene: TRBJ1-5
v_gene: TRBV2
d_gene: .
abundance: .
len: 11
CDR3nt: TGTGCCAGCGGGAAATTACGGCCCCAGCATTTT
CDR3aa: CASGKLRPQHF

j_gene: TRBJ1-1
v_gene: TRBV19
d_gene: .
abundance: .
len: 13
CDR3nt: TGTGCCAGCACCTCGACAGTAAACACTGAAGCTTTCTTT
CDR3aa: CASTSTVNTEAFF

j_gene: TRBJ1-5
v_gene: TRBV6-1
d_gene: TRBD1
abundance: .
len: 15
CDR3nt: TGTGCCAGCAGAGTCGGGACAGGGGGATTTCAGCCCCAGCATTTT
CDR3aa: CASRVGTGGFQPQHF

j_gene: TRBJ1-5
v_gene: TRBV6-6
d_gene: TRBD1
abundance: .
len: 16
CDR3nt: TGTGCCAGCAGTTACTACAGGGGGAATAGCAATCAGCCCCAGCATTTT
CDR3aa: CASSYYRGNSNQPQHF

j_gene: TRBJ1-2
v_gene: TRBV25-1
d_gene: TRBD1
abundance: .
len: 17
CDR3nt: TGTGCCAGCAGTGAATTAGGGGAGCAGGGGGCGTACTATGGCTACACCTTC
CDR3aa: CASSELGEQGAYYGYTF

j_gene: TRBJ2-5
v_gene: TRBV7-2
d_gene: TRBD2
abundance: few
len: 16
CDR3nt: TGTGCCAGCAGCTATGGACTAGCGGGAGGGCAAGAGACCCAGTACTTC
CDR3aa: CASSYGLAGGQETQYF

j_gene: TRBJ1-5
v_gene: TRBV7-9
d_gene: TRBD1
abundance: few
len: 17
CDR3nt: TGTGCCAGCAGCTTATCAACCGGGACAGGGTTTAATCAGCCCCAGCATTTT
CDR3aa: CASSLSTGTGFNQPQHF

j_gene: TRBJ1-2
v_gene: TRBV5-4
d_gene: TRBD1
abundance: few
len: 13
CDR3nt: TGTGCCAGCAGCTTCGGACAGGGGGATGGCTACACCTTC
CDR3aa: CASSFGQGDGYTF